This T cell receptor (beta chain) came from a study of patients and donors after allogeneic stem cell transplantation. TCRdb reprocessed the RT-PCR reads via MiXCR and lists one record per CDR3 protein. Of fewer than 95,000 distinct CDR3 sequences listed, 4% to 5% were seen once; the top ten hold 2.6%. Germline V gives CDR1 ENHRY, CDR2 SYGVKD. V gave up 4 bases and J gave up 4 bases, with 11 bases separating them. The CDR3 spans 14 residues. The chain recombines TRBV10-3 with TRBJ1-3; tentatively, D is TRBD1 (5 bases). The source material was blood, either unsorted or a sorted T cell fraction (not recorded which). The clonotype comes from a human donor who was either an allogeneic HSCT recipient or a stem cell or donor lymphocyte infusion donor (not recorded which). It is not recorded whose cells these are; they may come from a transplant donor. CDR3 sequence reads: CAISGIDSGNTIYF. The CDR3, as DNA: TGTGCCATCAGTGGAATAGACAGCGGAAACACCATATATTTT.